This TCR beta chain originates from a study of early T cells in non-severe SARS-CoV-2 infection. In the study overall: Chains stayed unpaired after sequencing of bulk RNA from unsorted whole blood.

TCRdb passed the 5' RACE reads through MiXCR, listing each CDR3 protein once. The table records about 50,000 distinct CDR3 sequences, about 15% of them present only once. The CDR3 is 16 residues long. The junction had 11 bases not matched to a gene; V was cut back by 4 bases and J by 2 bases. Per the germline V gene, CDR1 is ENHRY and CDR2 is SYGVKD. The chain uses TRBV10-3 and TRBJ2-7, with 7 bases fitting TRBD2. This receptor was identified in an adult who was a healthcare worker with PCR-confirmed SARS-CoV-2 infection or an uninfected control (not recorded which). The source was whole blood, collected at baseline. This chain's CDR3 is CAISGATSRRAYEQYF. For the CDR3, the DNA is TGTGCCATCAGTGGGGCGACTAGCAGGAGGGCCTACGAGCAGTACTTC.